One sample yielded the 32 T cell receptor beta chains listed below, sequenced in a study of T cells after somatic rescue of genetic block. Sequenced by immunoSEQ multiplex PCR; TCRdb stores in-frame clones only, minus some. Of tens of thousands of clones listed, approximately 91% are singletons. Sequenced material: peripheral blood mononuclear cells (PBMCs). These receptors were taken from a man aged 30 to 45.

The J gene is TRBJ1-5, the V gene TRBV16, with D unclear. Germline-derived CDR1 and CDR2 are KGHSY and FQNENV. Trimming shortened V by 6 bases and J by 1 base, and 19 bases separated the two germline ends. This CDR3 is 17 amino acids long. The CDR3 DNA reads TGTGCCAGCAGTGTCGGGCGCCGAAGGCCAAGCAATCAGCCCCAGCATTTT. As protein: CASSVGRRRPSNQPQHF. Complete variable domain (other parts from reference TRBV16 and TRBJ1-5): GEEVAQTPKHLVRGEGQKAKLYCAPIKGHSYVFWYQQVLKNEFKFLISFQNENVFDETGMPKERFSAKCLPNSPCSLEIQATKLEDSAVYFCASSVGRRRPSNQPQHFGDGTRLSIL.

This clone appeared a single time. J is TRBJ1-1 and V is TRBV6-1; TRBD1 is a possible D gene (5 bases). Germline CDR1 MNHNS, CDR2 SASEGT. V dropped 6 bases and J dropped 3 bases, with 11 bases sitting between them. This CDR3 is built from 13 residues. CDR3 sequence reads: CASRGGPHTEAFF. The CDR3 bases are TGTGCCAGCAGGGGGGGTCCCCACACTGAAGCTTTCTTT.

The chain links TRBV7-9 to TRBJ2-1, with a possible D match to TRBD2 (6 bases). V lost 5 bases, J lost 16 bases, and 18 bases lay in between. Germline CDR1 is SEHNR and CDR2 is FQNEAQ (reference sequence). The CDR3 is made up of 12 amino acids. CDR3 sequence reads: CASSPGLAMGFF. CDR3 nucleotide sequence: TGTGCCAGCAGCCCAGGCCTAGCGATGGGCTTCTTC.

In this sample, this clone turned up once. The chain recombines TRBV28 with TRBJ1-2; D gene ambiguous. With 4 bases removed from V and 4 bases from J, the gap between germline ends came to 10 bases. The CDR3 totals 13 residues. CDR1 and CDR2 from the germline V gene are MDHEN and SYDVKM. CDR3 sequence reads: CASSSVNIYGYTF. The DNA of the CDR3 is TGTGCCAGCAGTTCAGTCAACATCTATGGCTACACCTTC.

V and J are TRBV11-3 and TRBJ2-1; D possibly corresponds to TRBD1 (6 bases). Trimming left V 1 base short and J 10 bases short, with 14 bases between. This CDR3 is built from 14 residues. In germline, CDR1 is SGHNT, CDR2 YENEEA. The CDR3 loop is CASSLALGAGEQFF. As DNA, the CDR3 is TGTGCCAGCAGCTTAGCGCTGGGGGCAGGGGAGCAGTTCTTC. Combining the CDR3 with reference TRBV11-3 and TRBJ2-1 gives the whole variable domain EAGVVQSPRYKIIEKKQPVAFWCNPISGHNTLYWYLQNLGQGPELLIRYENEEAVDDSQLPKDRFSAERLKGVDSTLKIQPAELGDSAVYLCASSLALGAGEQFFGPGTRLTVL.

The chain links TRBV4-1 to TRBJ2-3; D may match TRBD1 or TRBD2 (5 bases each). V was pared by 8 bases and J by 2 bases, with 11 bases between. The CDR3 extends over 13 amino acids. Germline-derived CDR1 and CDR2 are MGHRA and YSYEKL. CDR3 DNA: TGCGCCAGCCGGGACCCCTTCACAGATACGCAGTATTTT. Its protein product is CASRDPFTDTQYF.

This clone was counted once. The rearrangement uses TRBV30 and TRBJ2-7; tentatively, D is TRBD1 (6 bases). V dropped 1 base and J dropped 6 bases, with 13 bases sitting between them. The CDR3 is 13 amino acids. The germline V gene has CDR1 GTSNPN and CDR2 SVGIG (reference sequence). The CDR3: CAWSGQDTSEQYF. The CDR3 bases are TGTGCCTGGAGTGGACAGGACACCTCCGAGCAGTACTTC.

The chain uses TRBV19 and TRBJ2-1, with 8 positions matching TRBD2. Unmatched junction bases numbered 6, after V lost 2 bases and J lost 3 bases. Germline lookup yields CDR1 LNHDA and CDR2 SQIVND (reference sequence). The CDR3 extends over 16 amino acids. The CDR3 bases are TGTGCCAGTAGTATATCCCCTAGCGGGCGCTACAATGAGCAGTTCTTC. Its protein product is CASSISPSGRYNEQFF.

This chain links TRBV5-6 with TRBJ1-1; no firm D call. In germline, CDR1 is SGHDT, CDR2 YYEEEE. The CDR3 length is 13 residues. The ends were cut back, 2 bases at V and 1 base at J, with 6 bases in the middle. Here the CDR3 DNA reads TGTGCCAGCAGCTTCTACTCGAACACTGAAGCTTTCTTT. Translation: CASSFYSNTEAFF.

The table lists this clone with a few counts. The V gene is TRBV6-1, the J gene TRBJ2-7; 7 bases fit TRBD2. CDR3 length: 15 amino acids. V shed 2 bases, J shed 2 bases, and the junction held 6 bases outside the gene matches. The germline V gene has CDR1 MNHNS and CDR2 SASEGT. The CDR3 loop reads CASSEWQGGAYEQYF. The CDR3, as DNA: TGTGCCAGCAGTGAATGGCAGGGAGGGGCCTACGAGCAGTACTTC.

The genes are TRBV2 and TRBJ1-5, with D possibly matching TRBD1 (6 bases). Germline lookup yields CDR1 SNHLY and CDR2 FYNNEI. V dropped 8 bases and J dropped 5 bases, with 16 bases sitting between them. This CDR3 region has 14 residues. Here the CDR3 reads CASQSGGQDQPQHF. The CDR3 nucleotides read TGTGCCAGCCAGTCGGGGGGGCAGGATCAGCCCCAGCATTTT.

The chain is built from TRBV5-1 and TRBJ2-3, with 11 bases matching TRBD2. Per germline, CDR1 SGHRS and CDR2 YFSETQ. The length of the CDR3 is 16 residues. With V trimmed by 6 bases and J by 2 bases, 8 bases remained unmatched. CDR3 sequence (DNA): TGCGCCAGCACGACTAGCGGGACTGAAACCACAGATACGCAGTATTTT. Its protein product is CASTTSGTETTDTQYF.

The V gene is TRBV29-1, the J gene TRBJ2-1, with 8 nucleotides matching TRBD1. The CDR3 extends over 13 amino acids. V shed 3 bases, J shed 4 bases, and the junction held 2 bases outside the gene matches. Germline CDR1 SQVTM, CDR2 ANQGSEA. In DNA form, the CDR3 reads TGCAGCGTTGACAGGGGGCTGTACAATGAGCAGTTCTTC. Protein product: CSVDRGLYNEQFF.

V is TRBV7-9 and J is TRBJ1-4; TRBD1 is a possible D gene (5 bases). This CDR3 spans 13 amino acids. Germline CDR1 is SEHNR and CDR2 is FQNEAQ (reference sequence). With 6 bases removed from V and 10 bases from J, the gap between germline ends came to 15 bases. For the CDR3, the DNA is TGTGCCAGCAGTGCTCAGGGAAGTGTAAAACTGTTTTTT. Protein: CASSAQGSVKLFF. Using reference TRBV7-9 and TRBJ1-4 for the parts outside the CDR3, the full variable domain is DTGVSQNPRHKITKRGQNVTFRCDPISEHNRLYWYRQTLGQGPEFLTYFQNEAQLEKSRLLSDRFSAERPKGSFSTLEIQRTEQGDSAMYLCASSAQGSVKLFFGSGTQLSVL.

The chain is built from TRBV11-2 and TRBJ1-4, with D possibly being TRBD1 (6 bases). V was shortened by 0 bases and J by 5 bases, with 13 bases between the two germline ends. The germline CDR1 and CDR2 sequences are SGHAT and FQNNGV. CDR3 length: 16 residues. The CDR3, as DNA: TGTGCCAGCAGCTTAGATCGGCCAGGGGTAAATGAAAAACTGTTTTTT. This gives the protein CASSLDRPGVNEKLFF. The entire variable domain, with the rest obtained from reference TRBV11-2 and TRBJ1-4, is as follows: EAGVAQSPRYKIIEKRQSVAFWCNPISGHATLYWYQQILGQGPKLLIQFQNNGVVDDSQLPKDRFSAERLKGVDSTLKIQPAKLEDSAVYLCASSLDRPGVNEKLFFGSGTQLSVL.

The gene calls are TRBV9 and TRBJ2-5; a possible D gene is TRBD2 (6 bases). CDR3 size: 15 residues. CDR1 and CDR2 (germline): SGDLS, YYNGEE. Trimming left V 4 bases short and J 5 bases short, with 18 bases between. The CDR3 here is CASSLRSGELETQYF. The CDR3 DNA follows: TGTGCCAGCAGCCTTAGGTCGGGGGAGCTGGAGACCCAGTACTTC.

V gene TRBV27 combines with J gene TRBJ1-1, with 7 bases that match TRBD1. CDR3 size: 14 residues. Per germline, CDR1 MNHEY and CDR2 SMNVEV (reference sequence). V was clipped by 5 bases and J by 5 bases; unmatched bases: 8. The chain's CDR3 is CASSQGGGWTEAFF. CDR3 bases: TGTGCCAGCAGTCAAGGAGGGGGCTGGACTGAAGCTTTCTTT.

The chain couples TRBV7-9 to TRBJ2-7; D uncertain. Germline lookup yields CDR1 SEHNR and CDR2 FQNEAQ (reference sequence). The CDR3 sequence is 17 residues long. Trimming left V 1 base short and J 2 bases short, with 18 bases between. The CDR3 loop reads CASSLVSGHPDPYEQYF. CDR3 coding DNA: TGTGCCAGCAGCTTAGTATCGGGCCACCCGGATCCCTACGAGCAGTACTTC.

The rearrangement uses TRBV19 and TRBJ2-6; 12 bases map to TRBD2. Trimming took 3 bases from V and 2 from J; bases not matched to a gene: 2. The CDR3 contains 17 residues. CDR1 and CDR2 from the germline V gene are LNHDA and SQIVND (reference sequence). CDR3 bases: TGTGCCAGTAGTATTCCTAGCGGGAGGGCTGGGGCCAACGTCCTGACTTTC. It codes for CASSIPSGRAGANVLTF.

The rearrangement links TRBV9 to TRBJ1-2; 7 positions agree with TRBD1. The CDR3 extends over 15 amino acids. V trimming: 0 bases; J trimming: 5 bases; junction bases outside the gene matches: 7. The germline V gene encodes CDR1 SGDLS and CDR2 YYNGEE. The CDR3 sequence: CASSVGGGGVYGYTF. Written as DNA, the CDR3 is TGTGCCAGCAGCGTAGGAGGGGGCGGTGTTTATGGCTACACCTTC.

The chain combines TRBV4-1 with TRBJ2-7; a possible D gene is TRBD2 (7 bases). Trimming cost V 3 bases and J 2 bases, with 17 bases left between them. Germline-derived CDR1 and CDR2 are MGHRA and YSYEKL. This CDR3 has 16 amino acids. This CDR3 is CASSHALQGTTYEQYF. Here the CDR3 DNA reads TGCGCCAGCAGCCACGCCCTTCAGGGGACTACCTACGAGCAGTACTTC.

J is TRBJ2-2 and V is TRBV2; D tentatively reads TRBD1 or TRBD2 (5 bases each). V was clipped by 7 bases and J by 5 bases, with 11 bases between them. The CDR3 totals 13 residues. The germline CDR1 and CDR2 sequences are SNHLY and FYNNEI. CDR3 loop: CASKKGETGELFF. CDR3 DNA: TGTGCCAGCAAGAAAGGGGAGACCGGGGAGCTGTTTTTT.

The chain couples TRBV5-1 to TRBJ2-3; a weak D match, TRBD1 (5 bases). V lost 2 bases, J lost 0 bases, and 16 bases lay in between. There are 17 residues in the CDR3. Germline V gene lookup returns CDR1 SGHRS and CDR2 YFSETQ. CDR3 nucleotide sequence: TGCGCCAGCAGCTTCAACCCCCAGGGTCCTAGCACAGATACGCAGTATTTT. It is translated as CASSFNPQGPSTDTQYF.

The chain recombines TRBV27 with TRBJ2-7; 7 nucleotides agree with TRBD1. The germline V gene has CDR1 MNHEY and CDR2 SMNVEV (reference sequence). With V trimmed by 6 bases and J by 2 bases, 7 bases remained unmatched. This CDR3 spans 14 amino acids. The CDR3 spells CASSWTGQTYEQYF. DNA of the CDR3: TGTGCCAGCAGCTGGACAGGTCAAACCTACGAGCAGTACTTC.

The chain has TRBV28 and TRBJ1-4; D is unresolved. The CDR3 consists of 15 residues. CDR1 is MDHEN and CDR2 is SYDVKM in the germline V gene. With 5 bases removed from V and 5 bases from J, the gap between germline ends came to 15 bases. CDR3 sequence: CASSPQTGANEKLFF. The CDR3 DNA is TGTGCCAGCAGTCCCCAGACCGGAGCGAATGAAAAACTGTTTTTT.

The genes are TRBV27 and TRBJ1-2; D might be TRBD1 (6 bases). Trimming removed 8 bases from V and 6 bases from J, with 13 bases in between. The CDR3 has 12 amino acids. CDR1 is MNHEY and CDR2 is SMNVEV in the germline V gene (reference sequence). The CDR3 coding sequence is TGTGCCAGCTCCACAGGGAGCCATGGCTACACCTTC. Residues: CASSTGSHGYTF.

The chain uses TRBV15 and TRBJ1-2, with 12 bases identical to TRBD1. This CDR3 contains 17 residues. V gave up 6 bases and J gave up 4 bases; unmatched junction bases: 12. Germline CDR1 is LNHNV and CDR2 is YYDKDF (reference sequence). CDR3 sequence reads: CATRNPGQGALSYGYTF. CDR3 sequence (DNA): TGTGCCACCAGAAATCCGGGACAGGGGGCCTTGAGCTATGGCTACACCTTC.

Concerning this clone: No conserved phenylalanine or tryptophan is present at the end of the CDR3, so a read error is the likely explanation. The DNA for the CDR3 is TGTGCCAGCAGTTCTCAGTGGGGCTACACCTCC. It codes for CASSSQWGYTS. The chain joins TRBV6-5 to TRBJ1-2, with D unresolved. CDR3 length: 11 amino acids. From germline, CDR1 is MNHEY and CDR2 SVGAGI. V lost 4 bases and J 8 bases, leaving 8 bases between the germline ends.

The CDR3 here is CASSIDPNRGHEYEQYF. CDR3 DNA sequence: TGTGCCAGCAGCATCGACCCCAACAGGGGGCATGAGTACGAGCAGTACTTC. This chain uses TRBV5-5 with TRBJ2-7; 9 bases agree with TRBD1. CDR1 is SGHKS, CDR2 YYEKEE, per germline (reference sequence). The length of the CDR3 is 17 residues. V shed 4 bases, J shed 4 bases, and the junction held 15 bases outside the gene matches.

This chain uses TRBV6-5 with TRBJ2-1; possibly TRBD2 for D (5 bases). Germline V CDR1 and CDR2: MNHEY, SVGAGI. With 4 bases removed from V and 7 bases from J, the gap between germline ends came to 20 bases. The CDR3 length is 16 residues. CDR3 amino acids: CASSWSTGGRRNEQFF. The CDR3 DNA reads as TGTGCCAGCAGTTGGTCGACTGGCGGGCGACGAAATGAGCAGTTCTTC.

The chain recombines TRBV6-5 with TRBJ2-7, with D unclear. Germline CDR1 MNHEY, CDR2 SVGAGI. Trimming cost V 4 bases and J 7 bases, with 8 bases left between them. The length of the CDR3 is 11 residues. CDR3 DNA: TGTGCCAGCAGTTGGCTGGGAGAGCAGTACTTC. Its protein is CASSWLGEQYF.

Written as DNA, the CDR3 is TGTGCCAGCAGTTACTCGAGAGGTCAGAGCGGAAACACCATATATTTT. It is translated as CASSYSRGQSGNTIYF. The rearrangement links TRBV6-5 to TRBJ1-3; D is ambiguous. The CDR3 consists of 16 residues. The V and J ends lost 0 bases and 4 bases respectively, with 13 bases between them. Per the germline V gene, CDR1 is MNHEY and CDR2 is SVGAGI.